The 15 T cell receptor beta chains given below trace back to one sample, sequenced in a study of T cells in women clearing cervical HPV infection. Here immunoSEQ multiplex PCR was the method, and the copy in TCRdb shows in-frame clones only, minus some. Here the sample table reports under 35,000 clones. Source material: blood buffy coat. The source is a woman between 18 and 70 years old with a cervical HPV16 infection that either progressed to CIN3+ or cleared (not recorded which).

The CDR3 DNA, read in part, is TGTGCCAGCAGCTTCTCTGAGACC. Its protein product is CASSFSET. In full, the CDR3 is CASSFSETQYF. The rearrangement joins TRBV7-9 to TRBJ2-5; D uncertain. With the read ending 3 residues before the CDR3 end, the germline J gene is used to fill in that end. Germline loops: CDR1 SEHNR, CDR2 FQNEAQ (reference sequence). With 3 bases removed from V and 5 bases from J, the gap between germline ends came to 4 bases. The CDR3 consists of 11 residues.

A note on this clone: The CDR3 extends 3 residues past the end of the read, so its final part is completed from the germline J gene. This rearrangement joins TRBV2 to TRBJ1-2, with TRBD1 as a possible D gene (6 bases). The CDR3 is made up of 14 amino acids. CDR1 and CDR2 (germline): SNHLY, FYNNEI. The CDR3 bases that were read are TGTGCCAGCAGTCCCGGACAGTCCACAGATACC. It yields the protein CASSPGQSTDT. The complete CDR3 reads CASSPGQSTDTYTF. Drawing the rest from reference TRBV2 and TRBJ1-2, the complete variable domain is EPEVTQTPSHQVTQMGQEVILRCVPISNHLYFYWYRQILGQKVEFLVSFYNNEISEKSEIFDDQFSVERPDGSNFTLKIRSTKLEDSAMYFCASSPGQSTDTYTFGSGTRLTVV.

On this clone: The read terminates 3 residues ahead of where the CDR3 ends, so the germline J gene completes it. The chain is built from TRBV20-1 and TRBJ2-1; 11 positions match TRBD1. In germline, CDR1 is DFQATT, CDR2 SNEGSKA (reference sequence). Germline trimming cut 2 bases from V and 7 bases from J; bases unmatched to any gene: 10. The CDR3 totals 16 residues. CDR3 DNA, as far as it was read: TGCAGTGCTAGACTGACTCTCCGGGACAGGGGGAATGAG. Translating gives CSARLTLRDRGNE. The entire CDR3 protein is CSARLTLRDRGNEQFF.

As to this clone: The CDR3 end lies 3 residues beyond the end of the read and is filled in from the germline J gene. The J gene is TRBJ1-6, the V gene TRBV11-3, with TRBD1 identical over 9 bases. CDR1 is SGHNT, CDR2 YENEEA, per germline. The length of the CDR3 is 13 residues. The CDR3 DNA, read in part, is TGTGCCAGCAGCGCCGGACAGGGGCCCCCC. It yields the protein CASSAGQGPP. The entire CDR3 protein reads CASSAGQGPPLHF.

Notes on this clone: The read comes to an end 3 residues before the CDR3 does, leaving the germline J gene to fill in the end. The gene calls are TRBV6-2 or TRBV6-3 and TRBJ1-4, with TRBD1 as a possible D gene (5 bases). Looked up from germline, CDR1 is MNHEY and CDR2 is SVGEGT. Trimming took off 6 bases at V and 8 bases at J, with 19 bases between the two ends. The CDR3 covers 15 residues. CDR3 sequence reads: CASSPNRGTGEKLFF. The covered CDR3 bases are TGTGCCAGCAGCCCCAACCGGGGGACGGGAGAAAAA.

About this clone: The sequence runs out 3 residues before the end of the CDR3; the remainder is reconstructed from the germline J gene. The V call is TRBV4-2, the J call TRBJ2-5; D uncertain. The V end was cut by 3 bases, the J end by 3 bases, with 11 bases between. CDR1 and CDR2 from the germline V gene are LGHNA and YNFKEQ. The CDR3 spans 14 residues. The CDR3 DNA, read in part, is TGTGCCAGCAGCCAGGCCGTGGTGGAAGAGACC. This codes for CASSQAVVEET. The whole CDR3 reads CASSQAVVEETQYF.

In regard to this clone: The missing CDR3 end, 3 residues past where the read stops, is filled in from the germline J gene. V usage is TRBV20-1 and J usage is TRBJ2-7; TRBD1 agrees at 8 bases. This CDR3 region has 15 residues. With V trimmed by 5 bases and J by 2 bases, 11 bases remained unmatched. CDR1 and CDR2 from the germline V gene are DFQATT and SNEGSKA (reference sequence). CDR3 protein: CSALRGGTGTYEQYF. Partial CDR3 DNA: TGCAGTGCTCTCCGGGGTGGGACAGGAACCTACGAG.

CDR3 bases read: TGTGCCAGTACAAATTTCAGGAATAACTATGGC. Protein product: CASTNFRNNYG. The complete CDR3 protein is CASTNFRNNYGYTF. This chain connects TRBV19 to TRBJ1-2; D is uncertain. The CDR3 end is not reached by the read, which stops 3 residues before it; the germline J gene fills it in. Trimming removed 7 bases from V and 1 base from J, with 13 bases in between. CDR1 and CDR2 from the germline V gene are LNHDA and SQIVND (reference sequence). This CDR3 comprises 14 residues.

In the case of this clone: From the germline J gene comes the end of the CDR3, since the read stops 3 residues before it. The V gene is TRBV7-2, the J gene TRBJ2-2, with 8 bases aligning to TRBD2. The CDR3 is 15 amino acids. Germline CDR1 SGHTA, CDR2 FQGNSA. The V segment lost 6 bases and the J segment 1 base; nucleotides outside the gene matches: 4. CDR3 bases read: TGTGCCAGCAGAGCTAGCGGGCTGAACACCGGGGAG. Its protein is CASRASGLNTGE. The CDR3 in full is CASRASGLNTGELFF.

About this clone: Relative to the germline gene, one junction end is altered; a read error may explain this. Coverage ceases 3 residues before the CDR3 finishes, and the germline J gene fills in the end. The same CDR3 arises from other DNA sequences in this sample as well. V is TRBV7-6 and J is TRBJ1-3, with TRBD1 matching over 7 bases. The CDR3 is 18 amino acids. The germline gives CDR1 SGHVS, CDR2 FNYEAQ. The CDR3 bases that were read are TGTGCCAGCAGCTTAGAGGGGTACAGGGGCAGCTCTGGAAACACT. It translates to CASSLEGYRGSSGNT. The whole CDR3 protein reads CASSLEGYRGSSGNTIYF.

To note about this clone: The CDR3 extends 3 residues past the end of the read, so its final part is completed from the germline J gene. The J gene is TRBJ1-2, the V gene TRBV7-3; possible D gene TRBD1, 6 bases. In germline, CDR1 is SGHTA, CDR2 FQGTGA. The CDR3 totals 13 residues. The CDR3 is CASSPDRTDTYTF. CDR3 DNA, as far as it was read: TGTGCCAGCAGCCCTGACAGGACAGATACC.

Concerning this clone itself: The read gets to within 3 residues of the CDR3 end, and the germline J gene fills in the rest. This chain connects TRBV5-6 to TRBJ1-2; D is unresolved. CDR1 and CDR2 (germline): SGHDT, YYEEEE. There are 14 residues in the CDR3. CDR3 residues: CASSLAGIAGGYTF. Incomplete CDR3 DNA: TGTGCCAGCAGCTTGGCCGGAATCGCGGGGGGC.

Concerning this clone itself: The CDR3 extends 3 residues past the end of the read, so its final part is completed from the germline J gene. This rearrangement joins TRBV7-3 to TRBJ1-2, with a possible D match to TRBD1 (5 bases). Between the trimmed V and J ends, which lost 0 bases and 6 bases, there was a span of 17 bases. The length of the CDR3 is 16 residues. The germline gives CDR1 SGHTA, CDR2 FQGTGA. CDR3 DNA, as far as it was read: TGTGCCAGCAGCTTAACGGCAGGGCAGTCCCTGCATGGC. Amino acid sequence: CASSLTAGQSLHG. The CDR3 as a whole reads CASSLTAGQSLHGYTF.

As to this clone: The read comes to an end 3 residues before the CDR3 does, leaving the germline J gene to fill in the end. The genes are TRBV5-1 and TRBJ1-4; 8 nucleotides line up with TRBD1. This CDR3 is 14 amino acids long. Germline lookup yields CDR1 SGHRS and CDR2 YFSETQ. This CDR3 reads CASRDGQGSSPLFF. CDR3 DNA (partial): TGCGCCAGCAGGGACGGACAGGGAAGTTCACCA.

Notes on this clone: The DNA ends 3 residues before the CDR3 does, and the rest of the CDR3 is filled in from the germline J gene. This chain uses TRBV7-6 with TRBJ2-5, with 8 bases matching TRBD2. The CDR3 contains 15 residues. Per the germline V gene, CDR1 is SGHVS and CDR2 is FNYEAQ. Trimming took 7 bases from V and 7 from J; bases not matched to a gene: 14. This CDR3 reads CASTETSVGGRTQYF. The CDR3 bases that were read are TGTGCCAGCACCGAGACTAGCGTGGGGGGACGGACC.